A selection of T cell receptor beta chains follows, all from one sample in a study of blood T cell repertoires in COVID-19. Produced via immunoSEQ multiplex PCR; TCRdb's table is partial and in-frame only. The sample lists about 250,000 clones; around 85% were seen once. Specimen: peripheral blood. The source of these receptors is a man at least 80 years old with acute or convalescent COVID-19. The CDR3 runs from the conserved cysteine through the conserved F or W. D genes are given only for firm matches. The size of a clone is reported for some rows only, either as once, few or many, or as a class for expanded clones.

clone_size: NA
d_call: NA
cdr3_length: 14
v_call: TRBV6-5
j_call: TRBJ1-5
cdr3_aa: CATKDSLSNQPQHF
cdr3_nt: TGTGCCACCAAGGACAGCCTTAGCAATCAGCCCCAGCATTTT

clone_size: NA
d_call: NA
cdr3_length: 14
v_call: TRBV6-5
j_call: TRBJ2-7
cdr3_aa: CASSYGPLSYEQYF
cdr3_nt: TGTGCCAGCAGTTACGGCCCCCTCTCCTACGAGCAGTACTTC

clone_size: NA
d_call: TRBD1
cdr3_length: 17
v_call: TRBV28
j_call: TRBJ1-6
cdr3_aa: CASSLTGTGGGNSPLHF
cdr3_nt: TGTGCCAGCAGTCTGACCGGGACAGGGGGTGGTAATTCACCCCTCCACTTT

clone_size: few
d_call: NA
cdr3_length: 12
v_call: TRBV2
j_call: TRBJ2-5
cdr3_aa: CASSEVRETQYF
cdr3_nt: TGTGCCAGCAGTGAAGTGCGGGAGACCCAGTACTTC

clone_size: NA
d_call: NA
cdr3_length: 13
v_call: TRBV7-9
j_call: TRBJ1-1
cdr3_aa: CASSLQGRTEAFF
cdr3_nt: TGTGCCAGCAGCTTACAGGGCCGGACTGAAGCTTTCTTT

clone_size: NA
d_call: TRBD2
cdr3_length: 15
v_call: TRBV3-1/TRBV3-2
j_call: TRBJ2-1
cdr3_aa: CASSERTSGDNEQFF
cdr3_nt: TGTGCCAGCTCTGAGAGGACTAGCGGTGACAATGAGCAGTTCTTC

clone_size: NA
d_call: NA
cdr3_length: 16
v_call: TRBV7-9
j_call: TRBJ2-1
cdr3_aa: CASSPSRGFSYNEQFF
cdr3_nt: TGTGCCAGCAGCCCGTCCCGCGGGTTCTCCTACAATGAGCAGTTCTTC

clone_size: NA
d_call: NA
cdr3_length: 13
v_call: TRBV3-1/TRBV3-2
j_call: TRBJ1-1
cdr3_aa: CASSNGRNTEAFF
cdr3_nt: TGTGCCAGCAGCAATGGGCGAAACACTGAAGCTTTCTTT

clone_size: NA
d_call: TRBD1
cdr3_length: 15
v_call: TRBV11-2
j_call: TRBJ1-2
cdr3_aa: CASSSQGRQGYGYTF
cdr3_nt: TGTGCCAGCAGCTCACAGGGGCGCCAGGGCTATGGCTACACCTTC

clone_size: NA
d_call: NA
cdr3_length: 15
v_call: TRBV4-1
j_call: TRBJ2-7
cdr3_aa: CASSQTGKLTYEQYF
cdr3_nt: TGCGCCAGCAGCCAAACAGGGAAACTTACTTACGAGCAGTACTTC

clone_size: NA
d_call: TRBD1
cdr3_length: 18
v_call: TRBV10-3
j_call: TRBJ2-7
cdr3_aa: CAIGPGTGAFGSSYEQYF
cdr3_nt: TGTGCCATCGGACCCGGGACAGGGGCCTTCGGGAGCTCCTACGAGCAGTACTTC

clone_size: NA
d_call: TRBD1
cdr3_length: 15
v_call: TRBV7-2
j_call: TRBJ1-1
cdr3_aa: CASSPQTGGYTEAFF
cdr3_nt: TGTGCCAGCAGCCCACAGACAGGGGGGTACACTGAAGCTTTCTTT

clone_size: NA
d_call: TRBD1
cdr3_length: 17
v_call: TRBV24-1
j_call: TRBJ2-2
cdr3_aa: CATSDFGGQGTTGELFF
cdr3_nt: TGTGCCACCAGTGATTTCGGGGGACAGGGGACCACCGGGGAGCTGTTTTTT

clone_size: NA
d_call: TRBD1
cdr3_length: 14
v_call: TRBV7-8
j_call: TRBJ1-2
cdr3_aa: CASSSGQGSYGYTF
cdr3_nt: TGTGCCAGCAGTTCCGGACAGGGGAGCTATGGCTACACCTTC

clone_size: NA
d_call: TRBD2
cdr3_length: 15
v_call: TRBV6-5
j_call: TRBJ2-5
cdr3_aa: CASIPLAGGGETQYF
cdr3_nt: TGTGCCAGCATCCCCCTAGCGGGAGGAGGAGAGACCCAGTACTTC

clone_size: once
d_call: NA
cdr3_length: 14
v_call: TRBV12-5
j_call: TRBJ2-7
cdr3_aa: CASGPALLSYEQYF
cdr3_nt: TGTGCTAGTGGTCCTGCTTTACTCTCCTACGAGCAGTACTTC

clone_size: NA
d_call: NA
cdr3_length: 14
v_call: TRBV24-1
j_call: TRBJ1-1
cdr3_aa: CATSENQGNTEAFF
cdr3_nt: TGTGCCACCAGTGAGAACCAGGGGAATACTGAAGCTTTCTTT

clone_size: NA
d_call: TRBD2
cdr3_length: 13
v_call: TRBV6-5
j_call: TRBJ2-7
cdr3_aa: CASRFRSGSSRHF
cdr3_nt: TGTGCCAGCAGGTTCCGGAGCGGGAGCTCCCGCCACTTC

clone_size: NA
d_call: NA
cdr3_length: 14
v_call: TRBV19
j_call: TRBJ2-7
cdr3_aa: CASSIYRGSYEQYF
cdr3_nt: TGTGCCAGTAGTATCTACCGGGGGTCCTACGAGCAGTACTTC

clone_size: NA
d_call: NA
cdr3_length: 12
v_call: TRBV28
j_call: TRBJ1-5
cdr3_aa: CASTGSNQPQHF
cdr3_nt: TGTGCCAGCACAGGGTCGAATCAGCCCCAGCATTTT

clone_size: few
d_call: NA
cdr3_length: 14
v_call: TRBV30
j_call: TRBJ1-6
cdr3_aa: CAWNPGHHNSPLHF
cdr3_nt: TGTGCCTGGAATCCGGGACACCATAATTCACCCCTCCACTTT

clone_size: NA
d_call: NA
cdr3_length: 15
v_call: TRBV14
j_call: TRBJ1-6
cdr3_aa: CASSQEARRNSPLHF
cdr3_nt: TGTGCCAGCAGCCAAGAGGCACGGAGGAATTCACCCCTCCACTTT

clone_size: few
d_call: NA
cdr3_length: 15
v_call: TRBV19
j_call: TRBJ1-5
cdr3_aa: CASSLHRDSNQPQHF
cdr3_nt: TGTGCCAGTAGTCTTCACAGGGATAGCAATCAGCCCCAGCATTTT

clone_size: NA
d_call: NA
cdr3_length: 15
v_call: TRBV5-1
j_call: TRBJ1-1
cdr3_aa: CASSLEPTANTEAFF
cdr3_nt: TGCGCCAGCAGCTTGGAACCGACAGCTAACACTGAAGCTTTCTTT

clone_size: NA
d_call: TRBD2
cdr3_length: 17
v_call: TRBV4-1
j_call: TRBJ2-7
cdr3_aa: CASSRVSSGGFSYEQYF
cdr3_nt: TGCGCCAGCAGCCGAGTCAGTAGCGGGGGGTTCTCCTACGAGCAGTACTTC

clone_size: NA
d_call: NA
cdr3_length: 13
v_call: TRBV5-6
j_call: TRBJ1-1
cdr3_aa: CASSLQGNTEAFF
cdr3_nt: TGTGCCAGCAGCTTGCAGGGTAACACTGAAGCTTTCTTT

clone_size: NA
d_call: NA
cdr3_length: 15
v_call: TRBV6-5
j_call: TRBJ2-3
cdr3_aa: CASSRVALYTDTQYF
cdr3_nt: TGTGCCAGCAGCCGGGTAGCGCTTTACACAGATACGCAGTATTTT